Sequencing of this T cell receptor (beta chain) was carried out in a study of blood T cell repertoires in COVID-19. Generated by immunoSEQ multiplex PCR, the TCRdb table keeps only in-frame clones and is missing some. The profile covers 120,000 to 150,000 clones, with 80% to 90% appearing a single time and 37% taken by the ten largest. V was clipped by 6 bases and J by 5 bases; unmatched bases: 5. The CDR3 sequence is 13 residues long. The specimen sequenced was peripheral blood. V is TRBV12-3 or TRBV12-4 and J is TRBJ1-2; 8 bases map to TRBD1. The TCR comes from a man over 45 who had recovered from COVID-19. This CDR3 is CASSQDREYGYTF. In DNA, the CDR3 is TGTGCCAGCAGCCAGGACAGGGAGTATGGCTACACCTTC.